This T cell receptor (beta chain) was identified in a study of cytomegalovirus exposure and HLA in healthy donors. Notes on the study in general: Productive status was seen about 90% or about 30% of the time for most TCR beta V segments in an earlier analysis. Among immune exposure information, only CMV serostatus was available.

Notes on this clone: The antigen is unknown.

The CDR3 extends over 14 amino acids. Germline V gene lookup returns CDR1 SEHNR and CDR2 FQNEAQ (reference sequence). Trimming took off 4 bases at V and 5 bases at J, with 15 bases between the two ends. The PCR employed 60 Vbeta primers together with 13 Jbeta primers. The assay was immunoSEQ multiplex PCR, and TCRdb's table has in-frame clones only and misses some. The sample holds 150,000 to 200,000 clones, 76% seen once. V usage is TRBV7-9 and J usage is TRBJ2-7; possible D gene TRBD2, 5 bases. This TCR was recovered from a male donor in good health and CMV-seronegative. Sequenced: PBMCs. The CDR3 protein is CASSSPREADEQYF. The CDR3 DNA sequence: TGTGCCAGCAGCTCCCCCCGGGAAGCGGACGAGCAGTACTTC.